This entry lists 4 T cell receptor beta chains sequenced from one sample in a study of shared clonotypes between healthy human individuals (dated by TCRdb to the early 2020s). Libraries were constructed by the immunoSEQ multiplex PCR assay. Held by TCRdb, this immuneACCESS table contains in-frame sequences only and omits some clones. Under half of the omission traces to an unresolved V gene where checked; the cause of the rest is unknown. This sample gives about 2.3 million clones in total; 80% to 95% of them show up just once. Approximately 0.41% of the sample is held by the ten biggest clonotypes. The sequenced sample consisted of naive CD4+ T cells from PBMCs. Reading the label with the study, this specimen's cell subset or site is: CD45RA+ positively selected. These receptors were taken from a young man in good health. Some clones in this sample may be carry-over from other donors' samples.

The gene calls are TRBV10-1 and TRBJ2-1; 8 bases align to TRBD2. The CDR3 has 14 amino acids. V trimming: 5 bases; J trimming: 6 bases; junction bases outside the gene matches: 6. Germline V gene sequence: CDR1 WNHNN, CDR2 SYGVQD (reference sequence). CDR3 sequence (DNA): TGCGCCAGCAGTCGTAGCGGGAACGGCAATGAGCAGTTCTTC. Translating gives CASSRSGNGNEQFF.

This chain connects TRBV6-5 to TRBJ2-5; D is uncertain. Germline CDR1 reads MNHEY; CDR2 reads SVGAGI. The CDR3 has 14 amino acids. V lost 0 bases and J 3 bases, leaving 8 bases between the germline ends. The CDR3 region has the DNA TGTGCCAGCAGTTACTCCCCTAGAGAAGAGACCCAGTACTTC. As protein: CASSYSPREETQYF.

V gene TRBV12-2 combines with J gene TRBJ2-3; the D call TRBD2 from the table was never checked on the DNA. TRBV12-2 is a listed pseudogene. This CDR3 contains 13 residues. CDR3 sequence reads: CASRSLKPDTQYF. The CDR3 region has the DNA TGTGCAAGTCGCTCCCTTAAGCCAGATACGCAGTATTTT.

The rearrangement joins TRBV9 to TRBJ1-5; no clear D gene. V was trimmed by 3 bases and J by 6 bases, leaving 13 bases between them. The CDR3 runs 14 residues. Germline V gene data show CDR1 as SGDLS and CDR2 as YYNGEE. CDR3 in DNA: TGTGCCAGCAGCGCCAGAGGGCGCGGTCAGCCCCAGCATTTT. Protein sequence: CASSARGRGQPQHF.